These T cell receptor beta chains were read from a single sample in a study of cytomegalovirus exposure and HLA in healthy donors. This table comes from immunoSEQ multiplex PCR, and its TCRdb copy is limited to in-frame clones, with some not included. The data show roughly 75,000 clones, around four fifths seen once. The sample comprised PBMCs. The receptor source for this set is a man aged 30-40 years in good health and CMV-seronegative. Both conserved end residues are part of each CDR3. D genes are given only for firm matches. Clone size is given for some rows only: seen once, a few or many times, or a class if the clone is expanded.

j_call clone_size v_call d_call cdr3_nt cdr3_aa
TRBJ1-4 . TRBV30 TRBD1 TGTGCCTGGACAAAACAGGGGGCAACTAATGAAAAACTGTTTTTT CAWTKQGATNEKLFF
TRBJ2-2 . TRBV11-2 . TGTGCCAGCAGCCCTAGCTCTTTCGGAATTCCCGGGGAGCTGTTTTTT CASSPSSFGIPGELFF
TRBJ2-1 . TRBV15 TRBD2 TGTGCCACCAGCAGACAACTAGCGGGGGGGCTCGAGCAGTTCTTC CATSRQLAGGLEQFF
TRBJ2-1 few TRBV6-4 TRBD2 TGTGCCAGCAGTGACGCAGCGGGAGGGTCTCGGGAGCAGTTCTTC CASSDAAGGSREQFF
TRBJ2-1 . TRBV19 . TGTGCCAGTAGTACCATGGGGGGATACAATGAGCAGTTCTTC CASSTMGGYNEQFF
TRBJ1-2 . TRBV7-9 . TGTGCCAGCAGCGAACAGGGTTATGGCTACACCTTC CASSEQGYGYTF
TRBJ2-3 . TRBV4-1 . TGCGCCAGCAGCCAAGTTTTGCTCTACACAGATACGCAGTATTTT CASSQVLLYTDTQYF
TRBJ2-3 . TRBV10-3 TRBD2 TGTGCCACCACAACTAGCGGGAGGGAAGATACGCAGTATTTT CATTTSGREDTQYF
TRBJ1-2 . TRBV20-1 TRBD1 TGCAGTGCGCGACAGGGGTTAAGCTACACCTTC CSARQGLSYTF
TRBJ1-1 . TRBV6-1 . TGTGCCAGCAGTGAACAACAGGCTTTCTTT CASSEQQAFF
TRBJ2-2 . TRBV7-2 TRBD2 TGTGCCAGCAGCCAACTATCGAGCGGGGAAGAGCTGTTTTTT CASSQLSSGEELFF
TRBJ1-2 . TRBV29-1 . TGCAGCGTTCGTAAGTGGTCGACAGGAAAGAACTATGGCTACACCTTC CSVRKWSTGKNYGYTF
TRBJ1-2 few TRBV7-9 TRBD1 TGTGCCAGCAGCTTATGGGACAGGGGCGGCTACACCTTC CASSLWDRGGYTF
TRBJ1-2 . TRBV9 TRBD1 TGTGCCAGCAGCGCAGGGGACAGGGCCCTCTATGGCTACACCTTC CASSAGDRALYGYTF
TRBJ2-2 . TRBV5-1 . TGCGCCAGCAGCTTGGCCCCGGAGGGAGGTAGGACCGGGGAGCTGTTTTTT CASSLAPEGGRTGELFF
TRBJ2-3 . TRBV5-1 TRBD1 TGCGCCAGCAGCTTGGCCAGGGGGTGGGGCACAGATACGCAGTATTTT CASSLARGWGTDTQYF
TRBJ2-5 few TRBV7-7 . TGTGCCAGCAGCCCTAACTACGGAAAAGAGACCCAGTACTTC CASSPNYGKETQYF
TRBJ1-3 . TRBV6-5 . TGTGCCAGCAGTCCATCCCCCTCTGGAAACACCATATATTTT CASSPSPSGNTIYF
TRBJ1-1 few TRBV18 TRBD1 TGTGCCAGCGCAGGACAGGGGGCGAACACTGAAGCTTTCTTT CASAGQGANTEAFF
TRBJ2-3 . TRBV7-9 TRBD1 TGTGCCAGCAGCCGGGACAGGATAACAGATACGCAGTATTTT CASSRDRITDTQYF
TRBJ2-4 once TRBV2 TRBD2 TGTGCCATCCGGGAGGGCTATTTCGCCAAAAACATTCAGTACTTC CAIREGYFAKNIQYF
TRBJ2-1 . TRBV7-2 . TGTGCCAGCAGCTTCCCTTTTCGTGGAGCCCTCCTCAATGAGCAGTTCTTC CASSFPFRGALLNEQFF
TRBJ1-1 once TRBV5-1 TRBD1 TGCGCCAGCAGTAGAGGGACAGGGGGCACTGAAGCTTTCTTT CASSRGTGGTEAFF
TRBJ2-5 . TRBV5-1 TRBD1 TGCGCCAGCAACCGACAGGGGGCGGAGACCCAGTACTTC CASNRQGAETQYF
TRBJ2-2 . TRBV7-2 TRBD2 TGTGCCAGCAGCTTTCGGCGGGAGCATACCGGGGAGCTGTTTTTT CASSFRREHTGELFF
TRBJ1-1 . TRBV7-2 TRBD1 TGTGCCAGCAATCGGCGAAGGGGGCTTACTGAAGCTTTCTTT CASNRRRGLTEAFF
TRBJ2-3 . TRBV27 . TGTGCCAGCAGACCTACAGGGTCAGATACGCAGTATTTT CASRPTGSDTQYF
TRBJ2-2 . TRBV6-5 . TGTGCCAGCAGTTCACTCGGGTTGGGGGGTAGGGAGCTGTTTTTT CASSSLGLGGRELFF
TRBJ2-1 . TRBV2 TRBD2 TGTGCCAGCGGCTTGACTAGCGGGGTGGTAGGGGAGCAGTTCTTC CASGLTSGVVGEQFF
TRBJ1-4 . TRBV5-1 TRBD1 TGCGCCAGCAGCTTAGGACAGGGACGTGAAAAACTGTTTTTT CASSLGQGREKLFF
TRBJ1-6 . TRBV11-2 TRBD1 TGTGCCAGCAGCTTACTGACATTAGGACAGGGCAGCTATAATTCACCCCTCCACTTT CASSLLTLGQGSYNSPLHF
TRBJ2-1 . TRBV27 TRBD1 TGTGCCAGCAGTTCGACAGGGGGCATTGAGCAGTTCTTC CASSSTGGIEQFF
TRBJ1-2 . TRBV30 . TGTGCCTGGAGTGTTGGAGGTGGCTACACCTTC CAWSVGGGYTF
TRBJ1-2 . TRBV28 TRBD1 TGTGCCACCTACGACAGGGTAAATCGCTATGGCTACACCTTC CATYDRVNRYGYTF
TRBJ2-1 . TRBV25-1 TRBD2 TGTGCCAGCAGTGATGCCACTAGCGGATACAATGAGCAGTTCTTC CASSDATSGYNEQFF
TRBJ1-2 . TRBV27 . TGTGCCAGCAGTTTAATGGGAGAAGCCTATGGCTACACCTTC CASSLMGEAYGYTF
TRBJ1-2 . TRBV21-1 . TGTGCCAGCAGCAAAGAAGTGTTTGGGACAGGGGACGTCTATGGCTACACCTTC CASSKEVFGTGDVYGYTF
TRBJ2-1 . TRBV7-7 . TGTGCCAGCAGCTTTGACTCCGGTTCCTACAATGAGCAGTTCTTC CASSFDSGSYNEQFF
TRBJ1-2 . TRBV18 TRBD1 TGTGCCAGCTCACTACTGGACAGGACTGATGGCTACACCTTC CASSLLDRTDGYTF
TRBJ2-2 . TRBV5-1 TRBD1 TGCGCCAGCAGCCCTCAGGGGGCTACCGGGGAGCTGTTTTTT CASSPQGATGELFF
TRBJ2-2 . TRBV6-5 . TGTGCCAGCAGTTACTCGAGGGATCCCGGGGAGCTGTTTTTT CASSYSRDPGELFF
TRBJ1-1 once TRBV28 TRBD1 TGTGCCAGCAGTTTGACAGGGGTGAACACTGAAGCTTTCTTT CASSLTGVNTEAFF
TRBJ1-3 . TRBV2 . TGTGCCAGCAGGATATCGGGGGTGGCGGCCCAGATGCTCTCTGGAAACACCATATATTTT CASRISGVAAQMLSGNTIYF